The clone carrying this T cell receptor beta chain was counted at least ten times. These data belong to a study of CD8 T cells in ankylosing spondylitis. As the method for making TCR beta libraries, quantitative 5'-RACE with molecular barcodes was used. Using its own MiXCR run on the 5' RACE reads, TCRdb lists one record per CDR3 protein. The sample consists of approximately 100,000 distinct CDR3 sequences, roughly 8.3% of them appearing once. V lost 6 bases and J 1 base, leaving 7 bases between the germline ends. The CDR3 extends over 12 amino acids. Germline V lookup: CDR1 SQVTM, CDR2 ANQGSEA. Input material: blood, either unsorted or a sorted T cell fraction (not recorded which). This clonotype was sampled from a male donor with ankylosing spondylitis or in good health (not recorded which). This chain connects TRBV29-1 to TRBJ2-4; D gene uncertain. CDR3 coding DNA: TGCAGCGTCGGATGGGCCAAAAACATTCAGTACTTC. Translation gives CSVGWAKNIQYF.